This TCR beta chain came from a study of T cells in Graves' hyperthyroidism and ophthalmopathy. Amplified TCR beta CDR3 regions came from RNA transcripts. HTBI primers were employed in a first-round RT-PCR of the TCR CDR3. TCRdb reprocessed the multiplex PCR reads via MiXCR and lists one record per CDR3 protein. Of about 720,000 distinct CDR3 sequences in the sample, roughly 15% are singletons; the top ten hold approximately 8%. Study results and caveats: Most expanded thyroid clonotypes above 0.001 recurred in blood.

This clonotype was seen only a few times. Its specificity is unknown. Patients aged 18 to 65 with hyperthyroidism were newly diagnosed, with duration under 2 months. Uncontrolled infections, other autoimmune diseases, pregnancy or lactation led to exclusion of patients. The PBMCs had their origin in around 9.1 ml of fresh peripheral blood. The sequence was obtained from a man aged 18 to 35 with Graves' hyperthyroidism. The sequenced material came from blood.

The CDR3 sequence is CASSQDRASGQQETQYF. The DNA of the CDR3 is TGTGCCAGCAGCCAAGATCGGGCAAGCGGGCAACAAGAGACCCAGTACTTC. J is TRBJ2-5 and V is TRBV14; possibly TRBD2 for D (6 bases). The length of the CDR3 is 17 residues. Trimming removed 0 bases at V and 2 bases at J, with 16 bases between. Looked up from germline, CDR1 is SGHDN and CDR2 is FVKESK.